This entry lists 12 T cell receptor beta chains sequenced from one sample in a study of cytomegalovirus exposure and HLA in healthy donors. Only in-frame clones appear in the TCRdb table, and some are missing; sequencing was by immunoSEQ multiplex PCR. The sample yields approximately 190,000 clones, 84% seen once. Material for sequencing was PBMCs. Source of these receptors: a young man in good health and CMV-seropositive.

The V call is TRBV6-6, the J call TRBJ2-1; TRBD1 agrees at 9 bases. V gave up 7 bases and J gave up 7 bases; unmatched junction bases: 11. The CDR3 extends over 15 amino acids. Germline V gene sequence: CDR1 MNHNY, CDR2 SVGAGI (reference sequence). CDR3 in DNA: TGTGCCAGCACCCGACCGGGACAGGGAGGTAATGAGCAGTTCTTC. Translating gives CASTRPGQGGNEQFF.

The sample holds many counts of this clone. J is TRBJ1-5 and V is TRBV7-2; D not certain. Germline CDR1 reads SGHTA; CDR2 reads FQGNSA. CDR3 length: 14 residues. The V and J ends lost 1 base and 6 bases respectively, with 10 bases between them. CDR3 in amino acids: CASSLVGGSQPQHF. The CDR3 nucleotides are TGTGCCAGCAGCTTAGTCGGAGGGAGTCAGCCCCAGCATTTT.

As DNA, the CDR3 is TGTGCCAGCAGTTTACCAACATACCCGCAGGCACGCTCCTACGAGCAGTACTTC. Amino acid sequence: CASSLPTYPQARSYEQYF. The V gene is TRBV27, the J gene TRBJ2-7, with D unresolved. From germline, CDR1 is MNHEY and CDR2 SMNVEV (reference sequence). The CDR3 is made up of 18 amino acids. V was pared by 2 bases and J by 0 bases, with 20 bases between.

Written as DNA, the CDR3 is TGTGCCAGCAGCTTAACGCGGGAGAGTGAGCAGTTCTTC. Its translation is CASSLTRESEQFF. The V call is TRBV7-3, the J call TRBJ2-1, with 7 positions matching TRBD2. Germline V gene sequence: CDR1 SGHTA, CDR2 FQGTGA. V was pared by 0 bases and J by 9 bases, with 2 bases of the junction left unmatched. The CDR3 contains 13 residues. The whole variable domain, remainder taken from reference TRBV7-3 and TRBJ2-1, is GAGVSQTPSNKVTEKGKYVELRCDPISGHTALYWYRQSLGQGPEFLIYFQGTGAADDSGLPNDRFFAVRPEGSVSTLKIQRTERGDSAVYLCASSLTRESEQFFGPGTRLTVL.

This chain links TRBV5-5 with TRBJ2-7, with 9 nucleotides matching TRBD1. With V trimmed by 2 bases and J by 4 bases, 4 bases remained unmatched. Germline lookup yields CDR1 SGHKS and CDR2 YYEKEE (reference sequence). The CDR3 totals 14 residues. CDR3 in DNA: TGTGCCAGCAGCTTTGGGGACAGGGTTTACGAGCAGTACTTC. This encodes CASSFGDRVYEQYF.

This chain links TRBV30 with TRBJ2-2, with unresolved D. Trimming removed 4 bases from V and 4 bases from J, with 7 bases in between. CDR3 size: 12 residues. CDR1 is GTSNPN and CDR2 is SVGIG in the germline V gene (reference sequence). CDR3 sequence reads: CAWTSITGELFF. CDR3 sequence (DNA): TGTGCCTGGACGTCTATCACCGGGGAGCTGTTTTTT.

The sample holds a few counts of this clone. Written as DNA, the CDR3 is TGTGCCAGCAGCACGAGCTCCTACGAGCAGTACTTC. Encoded protein: CASSTSSYEQYF. This chain links TRBV27 with TRBJ2-7; D gene unclear. CDR3 size: 12 residues. V lost 6 bases and J 0 bases, leaving 6 bases between the germline ends. Germline V lookup: CDR1 MNHEY, CDR2 SMNVEV (reference sequence).

In this sample, this clone turned up once. V usage is TRBV9 and J usage is TRBJ1-2, with D maybe TRBD1 (5 bases). The germline gives CDR1 SGDLS, CDR2 YYNGEE. The CDR3 runs to 14 residues. V lost 4 bases and J lost 4, with 14 bases in between. The CDR3 DNA reads TGTGCCAGCAGCCCTAGGACGGACACCTATGGCTACACCTTC. Translating it yields CASSPRTDTYGYTF.

The chain recombines TRBV9 with TRBJ2-3; the match to TRBD2 covers 12 bases. Germline V gene lookup returns CDR1 SGDLS and CDR2 YYNGEE. V lost 4 bases and J lost 5; bases outside the gene matches: 11. The CDR3 has 17 amino acids. This CDR3 is CASSPQPLAGGGDTQYF. DNA for the CDR3: TGTGCCAGCAGCCCTCAACCCCTAGCGGGAGGGGGAGATACGCAGTATTTT.

V and J are TRBV4-2 and TRBJ1-3, with D possibly being TRBD1 (5 bases). The CDR3 extends over 16 amino acids. Germline V gives CDR1 LGHNA, CDR2 YNFKEQ. Trimming left V 0 bases short and J 2 bases short, with 11 bases between. CDR3 coding DNA: TGTGCCAGCAGCCAAGATGAGACAGCTACTGGAAACACCATATATTTT. It translates to CASSQDETATGNTIYF.

The chain carries TRBV14 and TRBJ2-1; D unclear. CDR3 size: 15 residues. The germline V gene encodes CDR1 SGHDN and CDR2 FVKESK. V was trimmed by 3 bases and J by 6 bases, leaving 15 bases between them. For the CDR3, the DNA is TGTGCCAGCAGCCAGGTTGTTGGGCCACGCAATGAGCAGTTCTTC. Its translation is CASSQVVGPRNEQFF.

The V and J genes are TRBV6-4 and TRBJ2-1; no reliable D call. The CDR3 is made up of 13 amino acids. Trimming stripped 0 bases from V and 7 bases from J, with 7 bases between. The V gene's germline CDR1 is MRHNA and CDR2 SNTAGT. The CDR3: CASSDSERNEQFF. Here the CDR3 DNA reads TGTGCCAGCAGTGACTCGGAGAGAAATGAGCAGTTCTTC.